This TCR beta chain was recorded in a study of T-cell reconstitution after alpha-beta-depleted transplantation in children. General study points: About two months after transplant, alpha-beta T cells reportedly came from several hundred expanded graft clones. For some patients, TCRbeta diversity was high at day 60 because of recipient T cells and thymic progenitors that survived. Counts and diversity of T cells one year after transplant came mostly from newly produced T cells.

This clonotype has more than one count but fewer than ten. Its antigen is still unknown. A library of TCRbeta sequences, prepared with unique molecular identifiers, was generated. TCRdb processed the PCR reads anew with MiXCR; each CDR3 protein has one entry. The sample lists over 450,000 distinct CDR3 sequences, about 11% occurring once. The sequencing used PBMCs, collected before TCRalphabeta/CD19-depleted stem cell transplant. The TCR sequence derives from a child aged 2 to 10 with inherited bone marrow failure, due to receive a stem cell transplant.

CDR3 in amino acids: CSATRQNTEAFF. The DNA of the CDR3 is TGCAGTGCTACTAGACAGAACACTGAAGCTTTCTTT. V is TRBV20-1 and J is TRBJ1-1; no firm D call. The CDR3 runs 12 residues. Deletions cut 4 bases from V and 1 base from J, with 7 bases between. CDR1 and CDR2 (germline): DFQATT, SNEGSKA (reference sequence).